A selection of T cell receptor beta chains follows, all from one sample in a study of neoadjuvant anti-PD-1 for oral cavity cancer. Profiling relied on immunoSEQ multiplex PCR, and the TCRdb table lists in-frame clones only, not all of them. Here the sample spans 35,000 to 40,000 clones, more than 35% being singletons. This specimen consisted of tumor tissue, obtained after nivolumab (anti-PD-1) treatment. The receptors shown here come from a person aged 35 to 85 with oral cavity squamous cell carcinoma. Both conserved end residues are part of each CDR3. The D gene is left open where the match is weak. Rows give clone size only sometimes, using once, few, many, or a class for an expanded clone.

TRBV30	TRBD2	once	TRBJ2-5	TGTGCCTGGAAAGGACTAGCGGGGGGGCCCGATGAGACCCAGTACTTC	CAWKGLAGGPDETQYF
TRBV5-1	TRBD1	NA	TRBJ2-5	TGCGCCAGCAGCTTTGGACAGGGTGGGGAGACCCAGTACTTC	CASSFGQGGETQYF
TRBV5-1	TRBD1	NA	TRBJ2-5	TGCGCCAGCAGCCCGGACAGGGGGACGCGAGAGACCCAGTACTTC	CASSPDRGTRETQYF
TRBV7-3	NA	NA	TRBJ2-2	TGTGCCAGCAGCCCCAACACCGGGGAGCTGTTTTTT	CASSPNTGELFF
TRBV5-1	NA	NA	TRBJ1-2	TGCGCCAGCAGCGCAGGGGTCTTCGGCTACACCTTC	CASSAGVFGYTF
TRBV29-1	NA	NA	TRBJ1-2	TGCAGCGTAGAGACAGGAACCTATGGCTACACCTTC	CSVETGTYGYTF
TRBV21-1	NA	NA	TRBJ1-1	TGTGCCAGCATCTACAGCGGAGTCATGAACACTGAAGCTTTCTTT	CASIYSGVMNTEAFF
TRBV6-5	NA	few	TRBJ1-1	TGTGCCAGCACGCGGGGCATGAACACTGAAGCTTTCTTT	CASTRGMNTEAFF
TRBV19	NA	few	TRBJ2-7	TGTGCCAGTAGTATACGTCTGCGGGACTCCTACGAGCAGTACTTC	CASSIRLRDSYEQYF
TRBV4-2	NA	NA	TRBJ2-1	TGTGCCAGCAGCCAACGACGGGCCAACAATGAGCAGTTCTTC	CASSQRRANNEQFF
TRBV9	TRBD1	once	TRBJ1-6	TGTGCCAGCAGCGTCGGGACAGTCTATAATTCACCCCTCCACTTT	CASSVGTVYNSPLHF
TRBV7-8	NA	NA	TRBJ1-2	TGTGCCAGCAGCGTAGGAGAAATCGGCTATGGCTACACCTTC	CASSVGEIGYGYTF
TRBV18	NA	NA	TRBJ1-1	TGTGCCAGCTCACCGGGCCAGGATGAAGCTTTCTTT	CASSPGQDEAFF
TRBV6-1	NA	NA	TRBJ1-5	TGTGCCAGCAGTGTATTACAGGGCCCCAATCAGCCCCAGCATTTT	CASSVLQGPNQPQHF
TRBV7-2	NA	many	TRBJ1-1	TGTGCCAGCAGCTTACGGTTCCCGGACGTTGAAGCTTTCTTT	CASSLRFPDVEAFF
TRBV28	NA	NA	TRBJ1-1	TGTGCCAGCAGTTCCAGACAGGCCCCAGGACGTTACACTGAAGCTTTCTTT	CASSSRQAPGRYTEAFF
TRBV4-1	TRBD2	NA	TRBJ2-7	TGCGCCAGCAGCCAACAGACTAGCATATCCCACGAGCAGTACTTC	CASSQQTSISHEQYF
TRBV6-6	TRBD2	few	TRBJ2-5	TGTGCCAGCAGCACTAGCGGGAGAGTCGCGGAGACCCAGTACTTC	CASSTSGRVAETQYF
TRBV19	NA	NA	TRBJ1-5	TGTGCCAGTAGAACAAATAATCAGCCCCAGCATTTT	CASRTNNQPQHF
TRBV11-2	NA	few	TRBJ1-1	TGTGCCAGCAGCTTAGATCGTCGGGAGGCTGAAGCTTTCTTT	CASSLDRREAEAFF
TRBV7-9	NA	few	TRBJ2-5	TGTGCCAGCAGCCCAGGGGAGACCCAGTACTTC	CASSPGETQYF
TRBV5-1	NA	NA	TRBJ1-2	TGCGCCAGCAGCTTGTGGGCAGGGGAAGGCGGGGGCTACACCTTC	CASSLWAGEGGGYTF
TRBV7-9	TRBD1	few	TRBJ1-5	TGTGCCAGCAGCTTAGGGGGGACAGGGGCGGTCAATCAGCCCCAGCATTTT	CASSLGGTGAVNQPQHF
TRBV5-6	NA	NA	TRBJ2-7	TGTGCCAGCAGCAAGGGACGGACCATCTCCTACGAGCAGTACTTC	CASSKGRTISYEQYF
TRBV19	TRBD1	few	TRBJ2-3	TGTGCCAGTAGTCCCCGACAGGGATACACAGATACGCAGTATTTT	CASSPRQGYTDTQYF
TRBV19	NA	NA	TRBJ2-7	TGTGCCAGTAGCCACCCCGGGCCCAGTGACGAGCAGTACTTC	CASSHPGPSDEQYF
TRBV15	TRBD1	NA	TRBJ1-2	TGTGCCACCAGCCGAGACAGGGCAGGAGGCTACACCTTC	CATSRDRAGGYTF
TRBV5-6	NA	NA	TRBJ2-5	TGTGCCAGCAGCTTTTCTCGTGAGGTGGGGGAGACCCAGTACTTC	CASSFSREVGETQYF
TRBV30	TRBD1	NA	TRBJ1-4	TGTGCCTGGAATGGTCCCAGGGGGCGCCTTTATGAAAAACTGTTTTTT	CAWNGPRGRLYEKLFF
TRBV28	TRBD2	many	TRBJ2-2	TGTGCCAGCAGTTTAGCGGGAGGAGGTTCCGGGGAGCTGTTTTTT	CASSLAGGGSGELFF
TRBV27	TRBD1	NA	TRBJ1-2	TGTGCCAGCAGTTTATCGTCACGCCAGGGGGCTCGTGGGGACTATGGCTACACCTTC	CASSLSSRQGARGDYGYTF
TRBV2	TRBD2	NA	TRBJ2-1	TGTGCCAGCAGGGGACTAGCGGGAGTAGGTGAGCAGTTCTTC	CASRGLAGVGEQFF
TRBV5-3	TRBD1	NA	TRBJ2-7	TGTGCCAGAAGCTTGACAACAGGGGATAGGATTAGTATCTACGAGCAGTACTTC	CARSLTTGDRISIYEQYF
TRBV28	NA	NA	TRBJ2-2	TGTGCCAGCAGTGGAAGGGGGTATAACACCGGGGAGCTGTTTTTT	CASSGRGYNTGELFF